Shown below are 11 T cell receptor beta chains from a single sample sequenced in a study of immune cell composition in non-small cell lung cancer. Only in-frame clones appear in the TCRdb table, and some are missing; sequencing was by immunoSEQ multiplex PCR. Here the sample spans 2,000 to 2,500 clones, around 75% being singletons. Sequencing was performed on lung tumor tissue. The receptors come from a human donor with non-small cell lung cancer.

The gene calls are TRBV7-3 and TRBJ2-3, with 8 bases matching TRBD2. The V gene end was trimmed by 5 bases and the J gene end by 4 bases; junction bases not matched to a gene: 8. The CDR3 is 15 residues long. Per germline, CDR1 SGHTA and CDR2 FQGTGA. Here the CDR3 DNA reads TGTGCCAGCAGCCTCAGCGGGAGAAGGGCAGATACGCAGTATTTT. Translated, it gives CASSLSGRRADTQYF.

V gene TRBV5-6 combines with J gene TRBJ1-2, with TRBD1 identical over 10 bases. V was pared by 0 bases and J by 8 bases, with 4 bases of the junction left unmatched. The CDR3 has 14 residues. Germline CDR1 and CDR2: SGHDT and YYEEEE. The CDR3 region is CASSLETGGRGYTF. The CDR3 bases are TGTGCCAGCAGCTTGGAGACAGGGGGCAGGGGCTACACCTTC.

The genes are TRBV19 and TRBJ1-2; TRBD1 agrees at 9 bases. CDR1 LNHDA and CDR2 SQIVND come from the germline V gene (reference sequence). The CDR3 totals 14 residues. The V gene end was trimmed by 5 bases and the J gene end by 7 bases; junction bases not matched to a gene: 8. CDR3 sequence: CASSPSSDRGGYTF. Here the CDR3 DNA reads TGTGCCAGTAGTCCCTCGTCGGACAGGGGTGGCTACACCTTC.

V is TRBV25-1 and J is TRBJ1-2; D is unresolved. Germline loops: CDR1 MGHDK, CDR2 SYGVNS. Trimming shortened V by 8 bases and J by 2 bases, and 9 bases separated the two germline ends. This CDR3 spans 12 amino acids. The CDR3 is CASADWNYGYTF. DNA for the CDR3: TGTGCCAGCGCGGACTGGAACTATGGCTACACCTTC.

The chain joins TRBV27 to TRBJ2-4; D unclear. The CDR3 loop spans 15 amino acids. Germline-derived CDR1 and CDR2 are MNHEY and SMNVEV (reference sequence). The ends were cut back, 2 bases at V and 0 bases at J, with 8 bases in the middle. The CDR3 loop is CASSLTALAKNIQYF. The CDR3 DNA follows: TGTGCCAGCAGTTTAACTGCCTTAGCCAAAAACATTCAGTACTTC.

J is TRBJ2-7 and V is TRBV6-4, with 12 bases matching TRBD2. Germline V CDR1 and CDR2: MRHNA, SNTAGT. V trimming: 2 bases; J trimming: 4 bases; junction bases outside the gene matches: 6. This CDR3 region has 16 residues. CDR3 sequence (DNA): TGTGCCAGCAGTGACAACCTAGCGGGGGGGGGATACGAGCAGTACTTC. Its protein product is CASSDNLAGGGYEQYF.

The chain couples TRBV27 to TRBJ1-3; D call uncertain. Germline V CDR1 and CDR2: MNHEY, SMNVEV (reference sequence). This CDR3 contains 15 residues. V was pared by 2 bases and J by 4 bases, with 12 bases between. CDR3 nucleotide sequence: TGTGCCAGCAGTTTAGCCTGGGCAAGAGGAAACACCATATATTTT. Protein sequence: CASSLAWARGNTIYF.

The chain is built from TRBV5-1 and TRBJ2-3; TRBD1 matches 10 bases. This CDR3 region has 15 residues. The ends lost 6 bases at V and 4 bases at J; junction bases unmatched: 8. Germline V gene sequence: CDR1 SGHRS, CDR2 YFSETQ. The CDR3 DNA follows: TGCGCCAGCAACCCGACAGGGGGCGTCGCAGATACGCAGTATTTT. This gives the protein CASNPTGGVADTQYF. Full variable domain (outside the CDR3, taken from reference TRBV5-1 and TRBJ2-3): KAGVTQTPRYLIKTRGQQVTLSCSPISGHRSVSWYQQTPGQGLQFLFEYFSETQRNKGNFPGRFSGRQFSNSRSEMNVSTLELGDSALYLCASNPTGGVADTQYFGPGTRLTVL.

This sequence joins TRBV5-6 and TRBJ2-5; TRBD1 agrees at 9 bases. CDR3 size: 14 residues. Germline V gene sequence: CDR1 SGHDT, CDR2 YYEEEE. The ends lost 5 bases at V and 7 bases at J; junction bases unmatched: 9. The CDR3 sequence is CASSSTGGAGTQYF. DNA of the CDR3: TGTGCCAGCAGTTCTACAGGGGGCGCTGGGACCCAGTACTTC.

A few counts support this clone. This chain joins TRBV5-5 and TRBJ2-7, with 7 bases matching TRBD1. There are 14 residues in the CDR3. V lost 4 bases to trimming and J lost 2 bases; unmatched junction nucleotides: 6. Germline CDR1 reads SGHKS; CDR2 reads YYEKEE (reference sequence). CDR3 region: CASSKGQGAYEQYF. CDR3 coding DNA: TGTGCCAGCAGCAAGGGTCAGGGGGCCTACGAGCAGTACTTC. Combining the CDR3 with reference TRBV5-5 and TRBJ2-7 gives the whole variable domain DAGVTQSPTHLIKTRGQQVTLRCSPISGHKSVSWYQQVLGQGPQFIFQYYEKEERGRGNFPDRFSARQFPNYSSELNVNALLLGDSALYLCASSKGQGAYEQYFGPGTRLTVT.

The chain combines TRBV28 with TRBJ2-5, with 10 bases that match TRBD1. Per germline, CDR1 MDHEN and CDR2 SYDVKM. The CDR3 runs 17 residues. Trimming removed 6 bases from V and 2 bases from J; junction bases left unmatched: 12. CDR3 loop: CASRPRQGAVKQETQYF. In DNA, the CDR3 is TGTGCCAGCAGGCCCAGACAGGGGGCGGTGAAACAAGAGACCCAGTACTTC.